A selection of T cell receptor beta chains follows, all from one sample in a study of T cell responses to AZD1222 COVID-19 vaccine. Method: immunoSEQ multiplex PCR; TCRdb's copy keeps in-frame clones and lacks some. The data hold around 110,000 clones, with approximately 90% observed a single time. Specimen: peripheral blood, collected 28 days after the second AZD1222 dose. These TCRs come from an adult who received the AZD1222 COVID-19 vaccine. Both conserved end residues are part of each CDR3. The order of the fields is CDR3 protein, CDR3 DNA, J gene, V gene, clone size, D gene. D genes are given only for firm matches. Clone size is stated in some rows and not others, as once, few, many or a class when expanded.

CDR3: CASSPRTGGNTEAFF
DNA: TGTGCCAGCAGCCCGCGGACAGGGGGGAACACTGAAGCTTTCTTT
J: TRBJ1-1
V: TRBV7-9
size: .
D: TRBD1

CDR3: CAWSGLYQKLFF
DNA: TGTGCCTGGAGTGGGCTATACCAAAAACTGTTTTTT
J: TRBJ1-4
V: TRBV30
size: .
D: .

CDR3: CAWSTADRGIIGSNQPQHF
DNA: TGTGCCTGGAGTACGGCGGACAGGGGTATAATTGGGAGCAATCAGCCCCAGCATTTT
J: TRBJ1-5
V: TRBV30
size: few
D: TRBD1

CDR3: CASSLFSDGTNEKLFF
DNA: TGTGCCAGCAGTTTATTTTCGGACGGAACTAATGAAAAACTGTTTTTT
J: TRBJ1-4
V: TRBV27
size: .
D: .

CDR3: CASSSGGRSPLHF
DNA: TGTGCCAGCAGTTCAGGGGGCCGATCACCCCTCCACTTT
J: TRBJ1-6
V: TRBV6-5
size: .
D: TRBD1

CDR3: CASSEGRGGYTF
DNA: TGTGCCAGCAGTGAAGGACGCGGTGGCTACACCTTC
J: TRBJ1-2
V: TRBV25-1
size: .
D: .

CDR3: CASSHLNSPLHF
DNA: TGTGCCAGCAGCCATCTTAATTCACCCCTCCACTTT
J: TRBJ1-6
V: TRBV3-1/TRBV3-2
size: .
D: .

CDR3: CASSLGRGPAGNTEAFF
DNA: TGTGCCAGCAGTTTAGGCAGGGGGCCAGCGGGGAACACTGAAGCTTTCTTT
J: TRBJ1-1
V: TRBV28
size: .
D: TRBD1

CDR3: CASSAPGTGNSPLHF
DNA: TGTGCCAGCAGCGCGCCCGGGACAGGAAATTCACCCCTCCACTTT
J: TRBJ1-6
V: TRBV9
size: .
D: TRBD1

CDR3: CAWNLRTGNTEAFF
DNA: TGTGCCTGGAACCTTCGGACGGGGAACACTGAAGCTTTCTTT
J: TRBJ1-1
V: TRBV30
size: once
D: .

CDR3: CASERGKVGAEAFF
DNA: TGTGCCAGTGAAAGGGGGAAGGTGGGCGCTGAAGCTTTCTTT
J: TRBJ1-1
V: TRBV2
size: .
D: .

CDR3: CAKGLPNEQFF
DNA: TGTGCCAAGGGACTTCCGAATGAGCAGTTCTTC
J: TRBJ2-1
V: TRBV2
size: .
D: .

CDR3: CSVDPGTGEGQYF
DNA: TGCAGCGTAGACCCGGGGACAGGGGAGGGGCAGTACTTC
J: TRBJ2-7
V: TRBV29-1
size: .
D: TRBD1

CDR3: CASHLRGYEQYF
DNA: TGTGCCAGCCACCTCCGGGGGTACGAGCAGTACTTC
J: TRBJ2-7
V: TRBV11-2
size: .
D: .

CDR3: CASSVGPGTGAYEQYF
DNA: TGTGCCAGCAGCGTAGGTCCCGGGACAGGGGCCTACGAGCAGTACTTC
J: TRBJ2-7
V: TRBV9
size: .
D: TRBD1

CDR3: CASSSVRMTSGRETQYF
DNA: TGTGCCAGCAGCTCCGTCCGAATGACTAGCGGGAGGGAGACCCAGTACTTC
J: TRBJ2-5
V: TRBV7-9
size: once
D: TRBD2

CDR3: CASSLGTAEYGYTF
DNA: TGTGCCAGCAGCCTGGGGACAGCCGAATATGGCTACACCTTC
J: TRBJ1-2
V: TRBV6-1
size: .
D: TRBD1

CDR3: CASSMTGAYGYTF
DNA: TGTGCCAGCAGCATGACAGGAGCCTATGGCTACACCTTC
J: TRBJ1-2
V: TRBV5-4
size: few
D: .

CDR3: CASSPTYVGFQYF
DNA: TGTGCCAGCTCGCCCACGTATGTCGGATTCCAGTACTTC
J: TRBJ2-5
V: TRBV18
size: .
D: .

CDR3: CASSGANRQYQETQYF
DNA: TGTGCCAGCAGTGGGGCGAACAGGCAATACCAAGAGACCCAGTACTTC
J: TRBJ2-5
V: TRBV6-1
size: .
D: .

CDR3: CASSPGEGDNSPLHF
DNA: TGTGCCAGCAGCCCCGGGGAAGGGGATAATTCACCCCTCCACTTT
J: TRBJ1-6
V: TRBV9
size: .
D: .

CDR3: CASSSGLAQETQYF
DNA: TGCGCCAGCAGCTCCGGACTGGCACAAGAGACCCAGTACTTC
J: TRBJ2-5
V: TRBV5-1
size: .
D: .

CDR3: CASSPTSGKTDTQYF
DNA: TGTGCCAGCTCGCCTACTAGCGGGAAGACAGATACGCAGTATTTT
J: TRBJ2-3
V: TRBV18
size: .
D: TRBD2

CDR3: CASTGGMNTEAFF
DNA: TGTGCCAGTACAGGGGGCATGAACACTGAAGCTTTCTTT
J: TRBJ1-1
V: TRBV19
size: .
D: TRBD1

CDR3: CASSPSRALGEKLFF
DNA: TGTGCCAGCTCACCATCCCGGGCCCTCGGTGAAAAACTGTTTTTT
J: TRBJ1-4
V: TRBV18
size: .
D: .

CDR3: CASSHSKQVGSYEQYF
DNA: TGCGCCAGCAGTCATTCCAAACAGGTGGGCTCCTACGAGCAGTACTTC
J: TRBJ2-7
V: TRBV23-1
size: once
D: .

CDR3: CASSWAGQTSSYEQYF
DNA: TGTGCCAGCAGTTGGGCGGGCCAGACTAGCTCCTACGAGCAGTACTTC
J: TRBJ2-7
V: TRBV28
size: .
D: .

CDR3: CASSRGQIYGYTF
DNA: TGTGCCAGTAGCCGGGGACAGATCTATGGCTACACCTTC
J: TRBJ1-2
V: TRBV19
size: .
D: TRBD1

CDR3: CSVEKLGVLFF
DNA: TGCAGCGTTGAAAAGTTGGGTGTACTGTTTTTT
J: TRBJ1-4
V: TRBV29-1
size: .
D: .

CDR3: CASSQAPAGPLWNEQFF
DNA: TGTGCCAGCAGTCAAGCCCCAGCGGGGCCCCTATGGAATGAGCAGTTCTTC
J: TRBJ2-1
V: TRBV7-8
size: .
D: TRBD2

CDR3: CASSLSSGSYNEQFF
DNA: TGTGCCAGCAGCTTATCTAGCGGGAGTTACAATGAGCAGTTCTTC
J: TRBJ2-1
V: TRBV7-9
size: .
D: TRBD2

CDR3: CASSLTGTGGDSPLHF
DNA: TGTGCCAGCAGCTTAACAGGGACAGGGGGAGATTCACCCCTCCACTTT
J: TRBJ1-6
V: TRBV7-3
size: .
D: TRBD1

CDR3: CASSYSNSARNTIYF
DNA: TGTGCCAGCAGTTACTCCAACAGCGCCAGAAACACCATATATTTT
J: TRBJ1-3
V: TRBV6-5
size: once
D: .

CDR3: CASSEAYRLNSPLHF
DNA: TGTGCCAGCAGTGAAGCGTACAGACTTAATTCACCCCTCCACTTT
J: TRBJ1-6
V: TRBV25-1
size: .
D: .

CDR3: CASGGARLQPQHF
DNA: TGTGCCAGCGGGGGGGCGAGACTTCAGCCCCAGCATTTT
J: TRBJ1-5
V: TRBV2
size: .
D: .

CDR3: CASSGRTGYGYTF
DNA: TGTGCCAGCAGCGGACGGACAGGGTATGGCTACACCTTC
J: TRBJ1-2
V: TRBV9
size: once
D: TRBD1

CDR3: CASSQLTGELFF
DNA: TGTGCCAGCAGTCAACTCACCGGGGAGCTGTTTTTT
J: TRBJ2-2
V: TRBV27
size: .
D: .

CDR3: CASSSLGAGGHGYTF
DNA: TGTGCCAGCAGTTCTTTGGGCGCTGGGGGACATGGCTACACCTTC
J: TRBJ1-2
V: TRBV27
size: .
D: .

CDR3: CASSGQGVTHSPLHF
DNA: TGTGCCAGCAGTGGACAGGGGGTGACCCATTCACCCCTCCACTTT
J: TRBJ1-6
V: TRBV28
size: .
D: TRBD1

CDR3: CASSVGTDLSYEQYF
DNA: TGTGCCAGCAGCGTAGGTACCGACCTCTCCTACGAGCAGTACTTC
J: TRBJ2-7
V: TRBV9
size: few
D: .

CDR3: CASSPRTGGVYEQYF
DNA: TGTGCCAGCAGTCCTCGGACAGGGGGGGTCTACGAGCAGTACTTC
J: TRBJ2-7
V: TRBV6-6
size: .
D: TRBD1

CDR3: CAISGSGGNQPQHF
DNA: TGTGCCATCAGCGGGTCAGGGGGCAATCAGCCCCAGCATTTT
J: TRBJ1-5
V: TRBV10-3
size: .
D: .

CDR3: CASSYGQGAGYTF
DNA: TGTGCCAGCAGCTACGGACAGGGGGCTGGCTACACCTTC
J: TRBJ1-2
V: TRBV7-6
size: .
D: TRBD1

CDR3: CASSLVGRNEQFF
DNA: TGTGCCAGCAGTTTAGTCGGGAGGAATGAGCAGTTCTTC
J: TRBJ2-1
V: TRBV27
size: .
D: TRBD2

CDR3: CASMTTSNQPQHF
DNA: TGTGCCAGCATGACGACGAGCAATCAGCCCCAGCATTTT
J: TRBJ1-5
V: TRBV6-5
size: .
D: .

CDR3: CASSLSMGTGTTEAFF
DNA: TGTGCCAGCAGTTTATCGATGGGGACAGGGACCACTGAAGCTTTCTTT
J: TRBJ1-1
V: TRBV27
size: .
D: TRBD1

CDR3: CASSLGQSYEQYF
DNA: TGCGCCAGCAGCTTGGGACAATCCTACGAGCAGTACTTC
J: TRBJ2-7
V: TRBV5-1
size: .
D: .

CDR3: CASSPRQVRGDEQFF
DNA: TGTGCCAGCAGTCCACGACAGGTCAGAGGCGATGAGCAGTTCTTC
J: TRBJ2-1
V: TRBV28
size: once
D: .

CDR3: CASSLFGQEYNEQFF
DNA: TGTGCCAGCAGTTTATTTGGACAGGAGTACAATGAGCAGTTCTTC
J: TRBJ2-1
V: TRBV27
size: .
D: TRBD1

CDR3: CASRSTGTGGTEAFF
DNA: TGTGCCAGCAGGTCCACCGGGACAGGGGGCACTGAAGCTTTCTTT
J: TRBJ1-1
V: TRBV28
size: .
D: TRBD1

CDR3: CASSLVWGTDTQYF
DNA: TGTGCCAGCAGCTTAGTTTGGGGCACAGATACGCAGTATTTT
J: TRBJ2-3
V: TRBV7-6
size: .
D: .

CDR3: CASSLVSLAGQETQYF
DNA: TGCGCCAGCAGCTTGGTGTCCCTAGCGGGACAAGAGACCCAGTACTTC
J: TRBJ2-5
V: TRBV5-1
size: once
D: TRBD2

CDR3: CASSTTGNNQPQHF
DNA: TGTGCCAGTAGTACCACAGGGAACAATCAGCCCCAGCATTTT
J: TRBJ1-5
V: TRBV19
size: .
D: .